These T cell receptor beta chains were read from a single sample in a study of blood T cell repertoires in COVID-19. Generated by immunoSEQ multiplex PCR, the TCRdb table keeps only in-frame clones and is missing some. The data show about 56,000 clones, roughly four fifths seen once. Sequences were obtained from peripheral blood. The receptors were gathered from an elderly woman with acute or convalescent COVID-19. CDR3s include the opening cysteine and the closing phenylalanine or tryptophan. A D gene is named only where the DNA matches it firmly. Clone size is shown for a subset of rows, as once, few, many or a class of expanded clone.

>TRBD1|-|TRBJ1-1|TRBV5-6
TGTGCCAGCAGCATTGGACAGGGGAACACTGAAGCTTTCTTT
CASSIGQGNTEAFF
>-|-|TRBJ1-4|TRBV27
TGTGCCAGCAGGCTAGTTGCAACTAATGAAAAACTGTTTTTT
CASRLVATNEKLFF
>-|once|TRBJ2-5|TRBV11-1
TGTGCCAGCAGCTTAGTCGGGTTCCAAGAGACCCAGTACTTC
CASSLVGFQETQYF
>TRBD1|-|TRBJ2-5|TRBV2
TGTGCCAGCAGTGCAAGGACAGGGACCCAGTACTTC
CASSARTGTQYF
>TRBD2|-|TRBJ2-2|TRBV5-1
TGCGCCAGCAGGGGACTAGCGGGTGATAACGGGGAGCTGTTTTTT
CASRGLAGDNGELFF
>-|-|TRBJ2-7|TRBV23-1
TGCGCCAGCAGGCCCCTACCTCAATCGGGGGAGCAGTACTTC
CASRPLPQSGEQYF
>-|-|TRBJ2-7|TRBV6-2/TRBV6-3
TGTGCCAGCAGTTACAAGAGTAGCGGTGCCGGGGGGCAGTACTTC
CASSYKSSGAGGQYF
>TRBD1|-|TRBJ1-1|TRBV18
TGTGCCAGCTCACCAGCGGGACAGATGAACACTGAAGCTTTCTTT
CASSPAGQMNTEAFF
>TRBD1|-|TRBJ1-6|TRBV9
TGTGCCAGCACCACGACAGGGGAGGGATTATTAGGTAATTCACCCCTCCACTTT
CASTTTGEGLLGNSPLHF
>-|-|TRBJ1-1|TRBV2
TGTGCCAGTCGCCCTACTTTCGGTGAAGCTTTCTTT
CASRPTFGEAFF
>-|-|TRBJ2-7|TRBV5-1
TGCGCCAGCAGCTTGGGAGGCCACTACGAGCAGTACTTC
CASSLGGHYEQYF
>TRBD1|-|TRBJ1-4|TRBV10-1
TGCGCCAGCAGTGAGTCTTCAGGGGGCGATGAAAAACTGTTTTTT
CASSESSGGDEKLFF
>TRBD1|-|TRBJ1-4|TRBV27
TGTGCCAGCAGTCCCCGACAGTGGACAGGGCTCGCAACTAATGAAAAACTGTTTTTT
CASSPRQWTGLATNEKLFF
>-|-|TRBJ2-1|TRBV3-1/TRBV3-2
TGTGCCAGCAGCCAGCGCCTGGGGGGTGAGCAGTTCTTC
CASSQRLGGEQFF
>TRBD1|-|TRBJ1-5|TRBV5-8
TGTGCCAGCAGCTTTACAGGGGGCAGCAATCAGCCCCAGCATTTT
CASSFTGGSNQPQHF
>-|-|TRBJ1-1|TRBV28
TGTGCCAGCAGGACAGTCACTGAAGCTTTCTTT
CASRTVTEAFF
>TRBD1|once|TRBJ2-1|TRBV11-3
TGTGCCAGCGGACAGGGGGCCGGCTCCAATGAGCAGTTCTTC
CASGQGAGSNEQFF
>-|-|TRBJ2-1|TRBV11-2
TGTGCCAGCAGCTTATATAGGAGTGGAGAGTACAATGAGCAGTTCTTC
CASSLYRSGEYNEQFF
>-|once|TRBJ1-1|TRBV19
TGTGCCAGTAGTATCACAGGGAAAACTGAAGCTTTCTTT
CASSITGKTEAFF
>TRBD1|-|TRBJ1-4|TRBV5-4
TGTGCCAGCAGCGGCCCCGGACAGGGCAAAGAAAAACTGTTTTTT
CASSGPGQGKEKLFF
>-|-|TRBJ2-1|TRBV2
TGTGCCAGCACTCATGCGGGCGGGACCCTCTACAATGAGCAGTTCTTC
CASTHAGGTLYNEQFF
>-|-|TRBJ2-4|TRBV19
TGTGCCAGTAGTAAGTTAGTGGGGGCTGGAAACATTCAGTACTTC
CASSKLVGAGNIQYF
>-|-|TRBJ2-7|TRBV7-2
TGTGCCAGCAGTGTAGCAAGGGAGCAGTACTTC
CASSVAREQYF
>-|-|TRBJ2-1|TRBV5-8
TGTGCCAGCAGCTCCCCCAGGGTAGAATCCTACAATGAGCAGTTCTTC
CASSSPRVESYNEQFF
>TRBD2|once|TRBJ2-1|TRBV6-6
TGTGCCAGCAGGTGGGAGGGACTAGCGGGTTACAATGAGCAGTTCTTC
CASRWEGLAGYNEQFF
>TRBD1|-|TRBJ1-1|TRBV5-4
TGTGCCAGCAGCTCCGGCGACAGGGGTTATACTGAAGCTTTCTTT
CASSSGDRGYTEAFF
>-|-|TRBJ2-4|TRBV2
TGTGCCAGCAGTGAATTAGGAATCGGGGCCAAAAACATTCAGTACTTC
CASSELGIGAKNIQYF
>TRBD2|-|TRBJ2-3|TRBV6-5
TGTGCCAGCAGTCGGAGCGGGGCTAGATCAGATACGCAGTATTTT
CASSRSGARSDTQYF